The clone carrying this TCR beta chain was detected only a few times. Original processing methods: The authors estimated nucleated cell counts from reference gene primer amplification. Only in-frame clones appear in the TCRdb table, and some are missing; sequencing was by immunoSEQ multiplex PCR. The DNA was the basis for D and trimming; V, J and clone size are from that table. Among approximately 250,000 clones listed, roughly nine tenths were seen once. This sample is drawn from a study of blood T cell repertoires in COVID-19. At the level of the study: The origin of the acute and convalescent COVID-19 samples was the United States, Italy and Spain. PBMCs, B-cell-depleted T cells, or T cells provided the cDNA or gDNA that made up the material.

The V gene lost 4 bases and the J gene lost 7 bases, with 12 bases spanning the gap. The length of the CDR3 is 13 residues. Germline V CDR1 and CDR2: KGHDR, SFDVKD. Sequencing used peripheral blood. This sequence joins TRBV24-1 and TRBJ1-1, with TRBD1 as a possible D gene (6 bases). This TCR was sampled from a man aged 35 to 55 with active or convalescent COVID-19. The CDR3 DNA sequence: TGTGCCACCAGTGACGGCCAGGGGATTGAAGCTTTCTTT. Its translation: CATSDGQGIEAFF.